These 19 T cell receptor beta chains share one sample of origin, sequenced in a study of shared clonotypes between healthy human individuals. The protocol was immunoSEQ multiplex PCR, while the TCRdb copy is restricted to in-frame clones and leaves out a portion. Of 800,000 to 950,000 clones in the sample, about 96% were seen once. CD45RO-negative cells were positively selected for CCR7, leaving out terminally differentiated effector memory CD45RA+ cells. The sample comprised naive CD8+ T cells sorted from blood. All receptors come from a man aged 30 to 45 in good health.

V is TRBV7-9 and J is TRBJ2-3; maybe TRBD2 (5 bases). V lost 2 bases, J lost 1 base, and 13 bases lay in between. This CDR3 comprises 16 residues. Germline CDR1 and CDR2: SEHNR and FQNEAQ (reference sequence). This CDR3 reads CASSLLALMGTDTQYF. CDR3 in DNA: TGTGCCAGCAGCTTACTAGCCCTGATGGGCACAGATACGCAGTATTTT.

This sequence joins TRBV13 and TRBJ2-3; no definite D call. V dropped 0 bases and J dropped 1 base, with 14 bases sitting between them. This CDR3 has 17 residues. Per germline, CDR1 PRHDT and CDR2 FYEKMQ (reference sequence). The CDR3 loop is CASSLGPGRDGTDTQYF. For the CDR3, the DNA is TGTGCCAGCAGCTTAGGCCCAGGACGAGATGGCACAGATACGCAGTATTTT.

The chain is built from TRBV7-8 and TRBJ2-7; D remains unclear. The CDR3 has 12 residues. Germline values: CDR1 SGHVS, CDR2 FQNEAQ. V shed 7 bases and J shed 2 bases, with 9 bases lying between them. This CDR3 is CASTSGPYEQYF. For the CDR3, the DNA is TGTGCCAGCACCTCGGGTCCCTACGAGCAGTACTTC. The full variable domain, its missing parts supplied by reference TRBV7-8 and TRBJ2-7, is GAGVSQSPRYKVAKRGQDVALRCDPISGHVSLFWYQQALGQGPEFLTYFQNEAQLDKSGLPSDRFFAERPEGSVSTLKIQRTQQEDSAVYLCASTSGPYEQYFGPGTRLTVT.

The CDR3 DNA sequence: TGTGCCTGGAGTGAATACAGGGGCGCTGAAGCTTTCTTT. Protein: CAWSEYRGAEAFF. The rearrangement uses TRBV30 and TRBJ1-1; the match to TRBD1 covers 7 bases. The CDR3 totals 13 residues. After removal of 1 base from V and 6 bases from J, the junction contained 5 bases not matched to a gene. CDR1 and CDR2 from the germline V gene are GTSNPN and SVGIG (reference sequence). The whole variable domain, remainder taken from reference TRBV30 and TRBJ1-1, is SQTIHQWPATLVQPVGSPLSLECTVEGTSNPNLYWYRQAAGRGLQLLFYSVGIGQISSEVPQNLSASRPQDRQFILSSKKLLLSDSGFYLCAWSEYRGAEAFFGQGTRLTVV.

The chain links TRBV19 to TRBJ2-1; D is unclear. The germline V and J ends were trimmed by 1 base and 13 bases, with 17 bases remaining between them. The CDR3 covers 14 residues. Per the germline V gene, CDR1 is LNHDA and CDR2 is SQIVND (reference sequence). CDR3 in DNA: TGTGCCAGTAGTATAGTTTCTAGTGCAAAGGGACAGTTCTTC. The encoded protein is CASSIVSSAKGQFF.

This clone has only one observation. This rearrangement joins TRBV19 to TRBJ2-2; the D is unclear. Per germline, CDR1 LNHDA and CDR2 SQIVND (reference sequence). The CDR3 runs to 14 residues. Trimming took 7 bases from V and 1 from J, leaving 10 bases between them. The CDR3 region has the DNA TGTGCCAGTACCCAAAACAGGAACACCGGGGAGCTGTTTTTT. Protein product: CASTQNRNTGELFF.

V is TRBV11-2 and J is TRBJ2-5; 8 bases fit TRBD2. This CDR3 is built from 14 residues. Trimming removed 5 bases from V and 5 bases from J; junction bases left unmatched: 7. Per the germline V gene, CDR1 is SGHAT and CDR2 is FQNNGV. The CDR3, as DNA: TGTGCCAGCAGCACTGAGCGGGAGAGCGAGACCCAGTACTTC. It codes for CASSTERESETQYF.

V usage is TRBV13 and J usage is TRBJ1-5, with a tentative D call TRBD1 (6 bases). V was clipped by 1 base and J by 5 bases, with 9 bases between them. Germline loops: CDR1 PRHDT, CDR2 FYEKMQ (reference sequence). This CDR3 has 14 amino acids. The CDR3 DNA sequence: TGTGCCAGCAGCTTAGCAGGGGCGTATCAGCCCCAGCATTTT. Its translation is CASSLAGAYQPQHF.

V gene TRBV6-5 combines with J gene TRBJ2-7; 12 positions match TRBD1. The V and J ends lost 5 bases and 4 bases, in that order; junction bases with no gene match: 6. Germline V lookup: CDR1 MNHEY, CDR2 SVGAGI. This CDR3 region has 15 residues. For the CDR3, the DNA is TGTGCCAGCAGTGGAGGGGACAGGGGGCGGTACGAGCAGTACTTC. Protein: CASSGGDRGRYEQYF.

This clone was picked up one time. Within the sample, other DNA sequences also encode this same CDR3. V gene TRBV7-9 combines with J gene TRBJ2-7, with D unclear. The CDR3 consists of 13 residues. Germline V gene sequence: CDR1 SEHNR, CDR2 FQNEAQ (reference sequence). Trimming removed 4 bases at V and 4 bases at J, with 11 bases between. CDR3 sequence (DNA): TGTGCCAGCAGCTCCGGCCTCGCGTACGAGCAGTACTTC. This gives the protein CASSSGLAYEQYF.

The CDR3 DNA reads TGTGCCAGCAGCCTGGAAGGGACCCTCTACGAGCAGTACTTC. Translating gives CASSLEGTLYEQYF. V usage is TRBV5-5 and J usage is TRBJ2-7; D is possibly TRBD1 or TRBD2 (5 bases each). V was cut by 4 bases and J by 3 bases, with 14 bases left in between. CDR3 length: 14 amino acids. Germline assignment: CDR1 SGHKS and CDR2 YYEKEE (reference sequence). The variable domain in full, with the rest retrieved from reference TRBV5-5 and TRBJ2-7, is DAGVTQSPTHLIKTRGQQVTLRCSPISGHKSVSWYQQVLGQGPQFIFQYYEKEERGRGNFPDRFSARQFPNYSSELNVNALLLGDSALYLCASSLEGTLYEQYFGPGTRLTVT.

The chain uses TRBV7-9 and TRBJ2-1, with TRBD1 identical over 7 bases. Germline V gene sequence: CDR1 SEHNR, CDR2 FQNEAQ (reference sequence). The CDR3 has 15 residues. The ends lost 7 bases at V and 1 base at J; junction bases unmatched: 7. In nucleotides, the CDR3 is TGTGCCAGCAAGGAAGGGGGCATGTCCTACAATGAGCAGTTCTTC. It translates to CASKEGGMSYNEQFF.

This clone has a handful of counts. The gene calls are TRBV19 and TRBJ2-1, with 10 positions matching TRBD2. The germline V gene has CDR1 LNHDA and CDR2 SQIVND (reference sequence). The CDR3 spans 17 residues. The ends lost 6 bases at V and 6 bases at J; junction bases unmatched: 14. CDR3 in amino acids: CASSKSSGRWNLNEQFF. The CDR3 bases are TGTGCCAGTAGCAAATCTAGCGGGAGATGGAATCTCAATGAGCAGTTCTTC.

The chain combines TRBV10-3 with TRBJ2-5, with D tentatively TRBD1 (5 bases). Germline CDR1 reads ENHRY; CDR2 reads SYGVKD. Deletions cut 8 bases from V and 1 base from J, with 11 bases between. The CDR3 consists of 13 residues. The CDR3 nucleotides are TGTGCCATCGCAGGGTCCAGCCAAGAGACCCAGTACTTC. It codes for CAIAGSSQETQYF.

The chain joins TRBV7-8 to TRBJ2-5; 8 bases line up with TRBD1. Germline loops: CDR1 SGHVS, CDR2 FQNEAQ. This CDR3 is 14 amino acids long. Trimming removed 2 bases from V and 4 bases from J; junction bases left unmatched: 3. The CDR3 region is CASSLKTGGETQYF. The CDR3 DNA reads TGTGCCAGCAGCTTAAAAACAGGGGGAGAGACCCAGTACTTC.

The chain employs TRBV19 and TRBJ2-7; 8 bases agree with TRBD2. Trimming took 4 bases from V and 1 from J; bases not matched to a gene: 6. This CDR3 comprises 15 residues. CDR1 and CDR2 from the germline V gene are LNHDA and SQIVND (reference sequence). In DNA, the CDR3 is TGTGCCAGTAGTACCACGACTAGCGCTTCCTACGAGCAGTACTTC. It translates to CASSTTTSASYEQYF.

This chain links TRBV7-9 with TRBJ2-3, with a tentative D call TRBD1 (5 bases). V lost 1 base, J lost 6 bases, and 11 bases lay in between. Germline V lookup: CDR1 SEHNR, CDR2 FQNEAQ (reference sequence). The CDR3 extends over 14 amino acids. This chain's CDR3 is CASSLGTTRDTQYF. DNA for the CDR3: TGTGCCAGCAGCTTAGGGACAACCCGCGATACGCAGTATTTT.

This chain joins TRBV9 and TRBJ2-7; 9 bases fit TRBD1. The CDR3 contains 15 residues. After removal of 2 bases from V and 2 bases from J, the junction contained 5 bases not matched to a gene. CDR1 is SGDLS, CDR2 YYNGEE, per germline. In DNA, the CDR3 is TGTGCCAGCAGCGTGTGGGGGACAGGGCCCTACGAGCAGTACTTC. This encodes CASSVWGTGPYEQYF.

The CDR3 loop reads CASSPLRTGELFF. In nucleotides, the CDR3 is TGTGCCAGCAGCCCATTAAGGACCGGGGAGCTGTTTTTT. The chain recombines TRBV5-6 with TRBJ2-2; no clear D gene. Trimming left V 4 bases short and J 5 bases short, with 9 bases between. Germline CDR1 is SGHDT and CDR2 is YYEEEE. CDR3 length: 13 amino acids.